These 17 T cell receptor beta chains originate from one sample sequenced in a study of OX40 agonist ivuxolimab in advanced cancers. Libraries were prepared by immunoSEQ multiplex PCR; TCRdb keeps only in-frame clonotypes and omits some of them. This table holds 70,000 to 80,000 clones, 90% to 95% found once. Sequences were derived from CD4+ or CD8+ T cells sorted from blood, sampled in a trial of the OX40 agonist ivuxolimab. The receptor set was obtained from an adult with an advanced solid tumor such as melanoma, head and neck, liver or kidney cancer.

This clone has just one count. The CDR3 DNA sequence: TGTGCCAGCAGTTTATCCAGGACAGGGGCCGAGCAGTACTTC. This translates into CASSLSRTGAEQYF. This chain connects TRBV27 to TRBJ2-7; TRBD1 matches 9 bases. Losses at the gene ends were 0 bases for V and 6 bases for J; bases not matched to a gene: 3. This CDR3 spans 14 amino acids. Germline V gene data show CDR1 as MNHEY and CDR2 as SMNVEV (reference sequence).

The rearrangement links TRBV6-1 to TRBJ2-7; TRBD1 matches at 7 bases. The CDR3 totals 14 residues. Germline CDR1 and CDR2: MNHNS and SASEGT. Trimming removed 2 bases from V and 2 bases from J; junction bases left unmatched: 3. DNA for the CDR3: TGTGCCAGCAGTGAAATAGACAGGGCCTACGAGCAGTACTTC. Amino acid sequence: CASSEIDRAYEQYF.

V gene TRBV4-2 combines with J gene TRBJ2-3; TRBD1 might be the D (5 bases). The CDR3 is 18 residues long. Trimming removed 0 bases at V and 3 bases at J, with 19 bases between. CDR1 and CDR2 from the germline V gene are LGHNA and YNFKEQ. The CDR3 loop is CASSQDGAGLSRTDTQYF. CDR3 in DNA: TGTGCCAGCAGCCAAGATGGGGCAGGGCTTAGCAGGACAGATACGCAGTATTTT.

The chain combines TRBV7-9 with TRBJ2-3; 7 bases match TRBD2. CDR3 length equals 13 residues. Germline V gene data show CDR1 as SEHNR and CDR2 as FQNEAQ (reference sequence). J was trimmed by 7 bases and V by 1 base; bases with no gene match: 2. CDR3 residues: CASSLGGGNTQYF. CDR3 nucleotides: TGTGCCAGCAGCTTAGGGGGGGGGAATACGCAGTATTTT. The full variable domain, completed using reference TRBV7-9 and TRBJ2-3, is DTGVSQNPRHKITKRGQNVTFRCDPISEHNRLYWYRQTLGQGPEFLTYFQNEAQLEKSRLLSDRFSAERPKGSFSTLEIQRTEQGDSAMYLCASSLGGGNTQYFGPGTRLTVL.

The chain couples TRBV7-9 to TRBJ1-3, with a weak D call TRBD1 (5 bases). Germline-derived CDR1 and CDR2 are SEHNR and FQNEAQ (reference sequence). Trimming removed 5 bases from V and 0 bases from J, with 20 bases in between. The CDR3 totals 18 residues. CDR3 residues: CASSQGGRASFSGNTIYF. Written as DNA, the CDR3 is TGTGCCAGCAGCCAAGGCGGCAGGGCCTCTTTCTCTGGAAACACCATATATTTT.

Remarks on this clone: Other nucleotide sequences from this sample produce the same CDR3. The rearrangement links TRBV7-9 to TRBJ1-1; D gene uncertain. The CDR3 totals 12 residues. Germline V gene lookup returns CDR1 SEHNR and CDR2 FQNEAQ (reference sequence). V gave up 1 base and J gave up 4 bases, with 4 bases separating them. The CDR3 protein is CASSLGVTEAFF. In DNA form, the CDR3 reads TGTGCCAGCAGCTTAGGGGTCACTGAAGCTTTCTTT. Full variable domain (outside the CDR3, taken from reference TRBV7-9 and TRBJ1-1): DTGVSQNPRHKITKRGQNVTFRCDPISEHNRLYWYRQTLGQGPEFLTYFQNEAQLEKSRLLSDRFSAERPKGSFSTLEIQRTEQGDSAMYLCASSLGVTEAFFGQGTRLTVV.

The rearrangement joins TRBV2 to TRBJ1-2; a possible D gene is TRBD1 (5 bases). Germline-derived CDR1 and CDR2 are SNHLY and FYNNEI. The germline V and J ends were trimmed by 6 bases and 4 bases, with 18 bases remaining between them. The CDR3 has 15 amino acids. The CDR3 sequence is CASRTTETDSYGYTF. Written as DNA, the CDR3 is TGTGCCAGCAGGACGACAGAGACAGACAGCTATGGCTACACCTTC.

The V call is TRBV13, the J call TRBJ2-3; possible D gene TRBD2, 6 bases. CDR1 PRHDT and CDR2 FYEKMQ come from the germline V gene (reference sequence). This CDR3 has 15 amino acids. Trimming took 5 bases from V and 1 from J, leaving 13 bases between them. The CDR3 reads CASSKGLYGTDTQYF. Here the CDR3 DNA reads TGTGCCAGCAGCAAGGGACTCTACGGCACAGATACGCAGTATTTT.

The chain recombines TRBV2 with TRBJ2-7; weak D call: TRBD1 (6 bases). Looked up from germline, CDR1 is SNHLY and CDR2 is FYNNEI. Trimming took off 9 bases at V and 0 bases at J, with 12 bases between the two ends. The CDR3 is 13 amino acids. The DNA for the CDR3 is TGTGCCAGAAGGGGGTTGAGCTCCTACGAGCAGTACTTC. Residues: CARRGLSSYEQYF.

V usage is TRBV11-2 and J usage is TRBJ2-5, with 12 positions matching TRBD2. V dropped 1 base and J dropped 1; count of bases not matched to a gene: 4. Germline V gives CDR1 SGHAT, CDR2 FQNNGV. This CDR3 region has 17 residues. The CDR3 reads CASSLGLAGGIQETQYF. CDR3 in DNA: TGTGCCAGCAGCTTAGGCCTAGCGGGGGGGATCCAAGAGACCCAGTACTTC.

The rearrangement links TRBV27 to TRBJ2-1, with D possibly TRBD2 on 6 matching bases. The CDR3 has 16 amino acids. Trimming left V 4 bases short and J 2 bases short, with 15 bases between. Germline V gene lookup returns CDR1 MNHEY and CDR2 SMNVEV (reference sequence). CDR3 sequence: CASSWNGGAAYNEQFF. Here the CDR3 DNA reads TGTGCCAGCAGTTGGAATGGAGGGGCGGCCTACAATGAGCAGTTCTTC.

This clone was seen just once. This chain uses TRBV10-3 with TRBJ1-1; possible D gene TRBD1, 6 bases. Germline V lookup: CDR1 ENHRY, CDR2 SYGVKD. With 8 bases removed from V and 7 bases from J, the gap between germline ends came to 8 bases. CDR3 length: 10 amino acids. CDR3 in amino acids: CAIGQSEAFF. CDR3 DNA: TGTGCCATCGGACAGAGTGAAGCTTTCTTT.

Only one count was recorded for this clone. The V and J genes are TRBV9 and TRBJ2-7; D unresolved. Germline CDR1 and CDR2: SGDLS and YYNGEE. V lost 0 bases to trimming and J lost 2 bases, with 12 bases between them. The CDR3 is 15 amino acids. CDR3: CASSVGREFTYEQYF. CDR3 nucleotide sequence: TGTGCCAGCAGCGTAGGTAGAGAATTTACCTACGAGCAGTACTTC.

The chain is built from TRBV27 and TRBJ2-5, with 15 nucleotides matching TRBD2. This CDR3 has 17 amino acids. J was trimmed by 3 bases and V by 4 bases; bases with no gene match: 6. Germline V gene data show CDR1 as MNHEY and CDR2 as SMNVEV (reference sequence). The CDR3 nucleotides are TGTGCCAGCAGTTCGGGACTAGCGGGGGGTCGGGAAGAGACCCAGTACTTC. It yields the protein CASSSGLAGGREETQYF.

This rearrangement joins TRBV7-2 to TRBJ2-1; D is perhaps TRBD2 (5 bases). Germline V lookup: CDR1 SGHTA, CDR2 FQGNSA. The length of the CDR3 is 18 residues. With 1 base removed from V and 1 base from J, the gap between germline ends came to 17 bases. This CDR3 is CASSLEIGWRSSYNEQFF. In DNA form, the CDR3 reads TGTGCCAGCAGCTTAGAGATCGGTTGGAGGAGTTCCTACAATGAGCAGTTCTTC. Variable domain in full (rest from reference TRBV7-2 and TRBJ2-1): GAGVSQSPSNKVTEKGKDVELRCDPISGHTALYWYRQSLGQGLEFLIYFQGNSAPDKSGLPSDRFSAERTGGSVSTLTIQRTQQEDSAVYLCASSLEIGWRSSYNEQFFGPGTRLTVL.

The rearrangement joins TRBV5-1 to TRBJ2-2; D is ambiguous. Germline loops: CDR1 SGHRS, CDR2 YFSETQ. This CDR3 spans 12 amino acids. Trimming took 3 bases from V and 6 from J, leaving 6 bases between them. CDR3: CASSSAAGELFF. The CDR3 nucleotides are TGCGCCAGCAGCTCCGCTGCCGGGGAGCTGTTTTTT.

The chain carries TRBV19 and TRBJ1-5, with D possibly being TRBD1 (5 bases). V dropped 3 bases and J dropped 6 bases, with 15 bases sitting between them. The CDR3 has 15 amino acids. Germline CDR1 is LNHDA and CDR2 is SQIVND (reference sequence). The CDR3, as DNA: TGTGCCAGTAGTATTCCAGCGGGGCGCGTTCAGCCCCAGCATTTT. Its protein is CASSIPAGRVQPQHF.